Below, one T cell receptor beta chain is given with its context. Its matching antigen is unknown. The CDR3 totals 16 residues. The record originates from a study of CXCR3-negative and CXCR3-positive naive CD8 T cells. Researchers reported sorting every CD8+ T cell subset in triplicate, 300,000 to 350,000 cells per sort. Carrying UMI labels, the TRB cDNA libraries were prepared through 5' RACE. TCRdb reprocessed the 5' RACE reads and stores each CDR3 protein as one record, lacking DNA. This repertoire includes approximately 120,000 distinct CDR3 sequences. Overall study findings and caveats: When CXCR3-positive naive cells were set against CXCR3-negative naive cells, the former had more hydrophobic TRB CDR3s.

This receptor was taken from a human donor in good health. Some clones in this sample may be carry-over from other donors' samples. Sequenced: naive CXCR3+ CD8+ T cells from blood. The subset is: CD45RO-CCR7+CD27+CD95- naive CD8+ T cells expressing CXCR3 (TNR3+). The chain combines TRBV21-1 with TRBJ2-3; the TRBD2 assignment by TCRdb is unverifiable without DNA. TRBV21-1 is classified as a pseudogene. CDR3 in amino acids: CASSPGRGLAGGTQYF.